These T cell receptor beta chains were read from a single sample in a study of T-cell memory formation after mild COVID-19. TCRdb used MiXCR to reprocess the 5' RACE reads, holding one entry per CDR3 protein. Of over 350,000 distinct CDR3 sequences listed, 24% are singletons. The specimen sequenced was PBMCs or a T cell subset sorted from them (not recorded which). Every receptor here comes from an adult woman who had mild COVID-19 (a few samples of this study predate the infection). Cell type and time point are not known. CDR3s include the opening cysteine and the closing phenylalanine or tryptophan. D genes are given only for firm matches. A clone size is listed for some rows: how often the clone was seen (once, few, many), or a class if it is expanded.

J gene,clone size,V gene,D gene,CDR3 protein,CDR3 DNA
TRBJ2-2,few,TRBV7-2,-,CASSLVADTGELFF,TGTGCCAGCAGCTTAGTAGCGGACACCGGGGAGCTGTTTTTT
TRBJ2-7,-,TRBV6-6,-,CASSYSKGAGEPSSYEQYF,TGTGCCAGCAGTTACTCGAAGGGGGCGGGGGAGCCGAGCTCCTACGAGCAGTACTTC
TRBJ2-3,many,TRBV5-4,-,CASSLGQMVSSTDTQYF,TGTGCCAGCAGCTTGGGCCAAATGGTTTCTAGCACAGATACGCAGTATTTT
TRBJ2-7,-,TRBV24-1,TRBD2,CATSDLAGGDLKQYF,TGTGCCACCAGTGATTTGGCGGGGGGTGACTTGAAGCAGTACTTC
TRBJ2-5,few,TRBV11-1,-,CASSLGSLETQYF,TGTGCCAGCAGCTTAGGGTCTTTGGAGACCCAGTACTTC
TRBJ2-2,-,TRBV5-5,TRBD1,CASSPGTGYSGELFF,TGTGCCAGCAGCCCGGGGACAGGGTATTCCGGGGAGCTGTTTTTT
TRBJ1-2,few,TRBV20-1,-,CSARDSSTLGYTF,TGCAGTGCTAGAGATTCTTCTACCCTAGGCTACACCTTC
TRBJ2-2,-,TRBV4-1,-,CASSQVSGWGDTGELFF,TGCGCCAGCAGCCAAGTATCAGGTTGGGGAGACACCGGGGAGCTGTTTTTT
TRBJ1-2,-,TRBV12-3/TRBV12-4,-,CASSSGLGYGYTF,TGTGCCAGCAGTTCAGGTTTGGGCTATGGCTACACCTTC
TRBJ2-7,once,TRBV9,-,CASSVEGRGTTSYEQYF,TGTGCCAGCAGCGTAGAAGGTAGGGGGACTACCTCCTACGAGCAGTACTTC
TRBJ2-2,few,TRBV7-3,-,CASSLISGVNANTGELFF,TGTGCCAGCAGCTTAATATCGGGGGTCAACGCGAACACCGGGGAGCTGTTTTTT
TRBJ1-2,few,TRBV7-2,-,CASSLAFSDGYTF,TGTGCCAGCAGCTTAGCGTTTTCCGATGGCTACACCTTC
TRBJ2-7,few,TRBV6-5,TRBD2,CASSSGGGLLEQYF,TGTGCCAGCAGCTCGGGCGGGGGACTCTTAGAGCAGTACTTC
TRBJ2-1,-,TRBV7-9,TRBD1,CASSPTQGARNEQFF,TGTGCCAGCAGCCCTACACAGGGGGCGCGGAATGAGCAGTTCTTC
TRBJ1-6,few,TRBV2,TRBD1,CASTSGQGNSPLHF,TGTGCCAGCACCTCGGGACAGGGGAATTCACCCCTCCACTTT
TRBJ1-5,few,TRBV15,-,CATSRDPLGHSNQPQHF,TGTGCCACCAGCAGAGATCCCCTCGGGCACAGCAATCAGCCCCAGCATTTT
TRBJ2-2,once,TRBV4-1,TRBD2,CASSQGLGGTRNTGELFF,TGCGCCAGCAGCCAAGGATTGGGAGGGACTAGGAACACCGGGGAGCTGTTTTTT
TRBJ2-1,-,TRBV5-4,-,CASSGRMGNEQFF,TGTGCCAGCAGCGGGAGAATGGGCAATGAGCAGTTCTTC
TRBJ2-1,few,TRBV7-9,-,CASSVGSSYAW,TGTGCCAGCAGCGTAGGGTCTAGTTATGCCTGG
TRBJ2-3,-,TRBV5-6,-,CASSLEPVHTDTQYF,TGTGCCAGCAGCTTGGAGCCGGTACACACAGATACGCAGTATTTT
TRBJ2-2,-,TRBV5-1,-,CASSLIQRELFF,TGCGCCAGCAGCTTGATTCAGCGGGAGCTGTTTTTT
TRBJ2-7,-,TRBV6-2/TRBV6-3,-,CASSPTGLAPYF,TGTGCCAGCAGTCCCACAGGGCTTGCTCCGTACTTC
TRBJ2-1,-,TRBV6-5,-,CASSYWQDRHNEQFF,TGTGCCAGCAGTTACTGGCAGGATCGACACAATGAGCAGTTCTTC
TRBJ2-3,few,TRBV7-9,-,CASSFEGVTDTQYF,TGTGCCAGCAGCTTTGAGGGGGTCACAGATACGCAGTATTTT
TRBJ2-7,many,TRBV4-1,TRBD1,CASRDRGSYEQYF,TGCGCCAGCCGGGACAGGGGCTCCTACGAGCAGTACTTC
TRBJ2-1,-,TRBV24-1,TRBD2,CATSDLGSGSLYEQFF,TGTGCCACCAGTGATTTAGGTAGCGGGAGTCTCTATGAGCAGTTCTTC
TRBJ2-5,-,TRBV2,TRBD2,CASTLGLAAETQYF,TGTGCCAGTACACTAGGACTAGCGGCGGAGACCCAGTACTTC
TRBJ1-6,few,TRBV29-1,-,CSVEDVRGSPLHF,TGCAGCGTTGAAGACGTCCGGGGCTCACCCCTCCACTTT
TRBJ2-1,-,TRBV11-3,-,CASSFRASVGYNEQFF,TGTGCCAGCAGCTTCCGGGCTAGCGTAGGGTACAATGAGCAGTTCTTC
TRBJ2-2,-,TRBV12-3/TRBV12-4,-,CASSEDNSNTGELFF,TGTGCCAGCAGTGAGGACAATTCGAACACCGGGGAGCTGTTTTTT
TRBJ2-5,-,TRBV7-9,-,CASTPTGAEYQETQYF,TGTGCCAGCACCCCCACGGGGGCCGAGTACCAAGAGACCCAGTACTTC
TRBJ2-5,many,TRBV21-1,-,CASSVPQQGAEQETQYF,TGTGCCAGCAGCGTCCCCCAGCAGGGGGCGGAACAAGAGACCCAGTACTTC
TRBJ1-1,-,TRBV20-1,-,CSARGALGLGGAEAFF,TGCAGTGCTAGAGGAGCCTTAGGTCTAGGCGGCGCTGAAGCTTTCTTT
TRBJ1-1,-,TRBV5-1,-,CASSLQTSGYTEAFF,TGCGCCAGCAGCCTCCAGACAAGCGGCTACACTGAAGCTTTCTTT
TRBJ2-1,-,TRBV6-2/TRBV6-3,TRBD2,CASSYLGRSYNEQFF,TGTGCCAGCAGTTATCTCGGGAGGTCCTACAATGAGCAGTTCTTC
TRBJ2-1,-,TRBV5-6,-,CASSLFSRSEVDEQFF,TGTGCCAGCAGCTTGTTTTCTAGGAGTGAGGTGGATGAGCAGTTCTTC
TRBJ2-7,-,TRBV3-1,-,CASSQDFGYDEQYF,TGTGCCAGCAGCCAAGATTTTGGGTACGACGAGCAGTACTTC
TRBJ2-3,few,TRBV4-3,-,CASSASFGESTDTQYF,TGCGCCAGCAGCGCCTCCTTCGGGGAAAGCACAGATACGCAGTATTTT
TRBJ2-1,few,TRBV5-1,-,CASSWSGSGYNEQFF,TGCGCCAGCAGCTGGTCGGGGAGCGGTTACAATGAGCAGTTCTTC
TRBJ1-3,few,TRBV18,-,CASSPSSGNTIYF,TGCGCCAGCAGCCCGTCCTCTGGAAACACCATATATTTT
TRBJ2-7,-,TRBV11-2,TRBD2,CASTGGGTLIYEQYF,TGTGCCAGCACCGGGGGGGGGACACTCATCTACGAGCAGTACTTC
TRBJ2-7,few,TRBV24-1,TRBD1,CATRGTGVGGEQYF,TGTGCCACCAGAGGGACAGGGGTGGGGGGCGAGCAGTACTTC
TRBJ1-2,-,TRBV5-4,-,CASSKDSTNYGYTF,TGTGCCAGCAGCAAGGACAGTACTAACTATGGCTACACCTTC
TRBJ2-7,few,TRBV20-1,-,CSARDHRDYYEQYF,TGCAGTGCTAGAGATCACAGAGATTACTACGAGCAGTACTTC
TRBJ2-1,-,TRBV24-1,TRBD2,CATTRSGSSYNEQFF,TGTGCCACCACCCGCAGCGGGAGTAGTTACAATGAGCAGTTCTTC